This entry lists 31 T cell receptor beta chains sequenced from one sample in a study of cytomegalovirus exposure and HLA in healthy donors. PCR primers comprised 60 Vbeta and 13 Jbeta primers. TCRdb's table, derived via immunoSEQ multiplex PCR, lists solely in-frame clones and lacks some. The sample records roughly 80,000 clones, about three quarters being singletons. The sample was PBMCs. These receptors all stem from a male donor in good health and CMV-seropositive.

CDR3 in DNA: TGTGCCAGCAGTCCTCTCAGGGAACCCAACCCAACTAATGAAAAACTGTTTTTT. It specifies CASSPLREPNPTNEKLFF. This sequence joins TRBV28 and TRBJ1-4, with D possibly matching TRBD1 (5 bases). This CDR3 spans 18 amino acids. V gave up 5 bases and J gave up 0 bases, with 19 bases separating them. Germline values: CDR1 MDHEN, CDR2 SYDVKM.

The genes are TRBV7-8 and TRBJ1-2; possibly TRBD1 for D (5 bases). The CDR3 is made up of 15 amino acids. CDR1 is SGHVS and CDR2 is FQNEAQ in the germline V gene. Trimming took off 0 bases at V and 3 bases at J, with 11 bases between the two ends. CDR3 region: CASSLAPQGYYGYTF. CDR3 sequence (DNA): TGTGCCAGCAGCTTAGCGCCTCAGGGATACTATGGCTACACCTTC.

This rearrangement joins TRBV27 to TRBJ2-1, with 16 bases identical to TRBD2. CDR3 length: 15 amino acids. The V segment lost 3 bases and the J segment 10 bases; nucleotides outside the gene matches: 3. Germline V gene lookup returns CDR1 MNHEY and CDR2 SMNVEV (reference sequence). The CDR3 is CASSFGGLAGGEQFF. The CDR3, as DNA: TGTGCCAGCAGTTTTGGGGGACTAGCGGGGGGGGAGCAGTTCTTC.

This clone was observed a handful of times. This chain uses TRBV4-1 with TRBJ2-7; D is possibly TRBD1 (6 bases). There are 14 residues in the CDR3. Trimming took 0 bases from V and 3 from J, leaving 9 bases between them. Germline loops: CDR1 MGHRA, CDR2 YSYEKL. In nucleotides, the CDR3 is TGCGCCAGCAGCCAAGATGCAGGGGACTACGAGCAGTACTTC. Translated: CASSQDAGDYEQYF.

The chain couples TRBV7-2 to TRBJ1-3; no reliable D call. Germline-derived CDR1 and CDR2 are SGHTA and FQGNSA. The CDR3 spans 16 residues. Trimming cost V 1 base and J 0 bases, with 10 bases left between them. Here the CDR3 reads CASSLVSRTSGNTIYF. Here the CDR3 DNA reads TGTGCCAGCAGCTTAGTCTCCAGAACCTCTGGAAACACCATATATTTT.

The chain recombines TRBV12-5 with TRBJ2-5; D possibly corresponds to TRBD1 (5 bases). CDR3 length: 13 amino acids. In germline, CDR1 is LGHNT, CDR2 FRNRAP. V was pared by 6 bases and J by 1 base, with 9 bases between. CDR3 DNA: TGTGCTAGTGGCCGACAGTTCCAAGAGACCCAGTACTTC. As protein: CASGRQFQETQYF.

A few counts support this clone. The rearrangement joins TRBV7-3 to TRBJ2-1, with TRBD2 as a possible D gene (6 bases). The germline CDR1 and CDR2 sequences are SGHTA and FQGTGA. V lost 5 bases, J lost 7 bases, and 21 bases lay in between. The CDR3 contains 16 residues. The CDR3 DNA follows: TGTGCCAGCAGCCTAAGTTCTGGCGGGGTGGGGAATGAGCAGTTCTTC. This gives the protein CASSLSSGGVGNEQFF. The whole variable domain, remainder taken from reference TRBV7-3 and TRBJ2-1, is GAGVSQTPSNKVTEKGKYVELRCDPISGHTALYWYRQSLGQGPEFLIYFQGTGAADDSGLPNDRFFAVRPEGSVSTLKIQRTERGDSAVYLCASSLSSGGVGNEQFFGPGTRLTVL.

This clone was recorded a few times. The CDR3 protein is CSIQGGSNQPQHF. CDR3 sequence (DNA): TGCAGCATACAGGGTGGTAGCAATCAGCCCCAGCATTTT. V is TRBV29-1 and J is TRBJ1-5, with a possible D match to TRBD1 (6 bases). Trimming cost V 8 bases and J 0 bases, with 11 bases left between them. This CDR3 is built from 13 residues. Germline V gene sequence: CDR1 SQVTM, CDR2 ANQGSEA.

DNA of the CDR3: TGTGCCAGCAGTGGACAGAGGGAAGCTTTCTTT. Translation: CASSGQREAFF. This sequence joins TRBV6-5 and TRBJ1-1, with D possibly being TRBD1 (6 bases). V dropped 5 bases and J dropped 8 bases, with 9 bases sitting between them. CDR3 length: 11 residues. The germline V gene encodes CDR1 MNHEY and CDR2 SVGAGI.

The J gene is TRBJ1-2, the V gene TRBV30; TRBD1 aligns across 10 bases. The length of the CDR3 is 14 residues. J lost 5 bases, V lost 3 bases, and 6 bases had no gene match. Germline V gene sequence: CDR1 GTSNPN, CDR2 SVGIG (reference sequence). CDR3 sequence (DNA): TGTGCCTGGAGGGGACAGGGGAGTTTGTATGGCTACACCTTC. Protein product: CAWRGQGSLYGYTF.

The rearrangement joins TRBV28 to TRBJ1-2, with 8 bases matching TRBD1. Germline CDR1 and CDR2: MDHEN and SYDVKM. This CDR3 comprises 14 residues. Losses at the gene ends were 4 bases for V and 5 bases for J; bases not matched to a gene: 6. CDR3 coding DNA: TGTGCCAGCAGTTCCCAGGGGGCGCGGTATGGCTACACCTTC. As protein: CASSSQGARYGYTF.

The V gene is TRBV4-1, the J gene TRBJ2-1; 8 nucleotides line up with TRBD2. The CDR3 covers 16 residues. Germline-derived CDR1 and CDR2 are MGHRA and YSYEKL. Trimming cost V 0 bases and J 3 bases; bases outside gene matches: 4. The CDR3 protein is CASSQDIAGRYNEQFF. The DNA for the CDR3 is TGCGCCAGCAGCCAAGACATAGCGGGGCGCTACAATGAGCAGTTCTTC.

This chain connects TRBV7-3 to TRBJ2-1, with 8 bases identical to TRBD1. The CDR3 extends over 13 amino acids. Germline loops: CDR1 SGHTA, CDR2 FQGTGA. Germline trimming cut 4 bases from V and 7 bases from J; bases unmatched to any gene: 3. CDR3: CASSSGGQNEQFF. Here the CDR3 DNA reads TGTGCCAGCAGCTCAGGGGGCCAGAATGAGCAGTTCTTC. Full variable domain (rest looked up from reference TRBV7-3 and TRBJ2-1): GAGVSQTPSNKVTEKGKYVELRCDPISGHTALYWYRQSLGQGPEFLIYFQGTGAADDSGLPNDRFFAVRPEGSVSTLKIQRTERGDSAVYLCASSSGGQNEQFFGPGTRLTVL.

This clone came up a few times. The chain recombines TRBV19 with TRBJ2-3; 7 positions agree with TRBD1. The CDR3 runs 15 residues. The V and J ends lost 4 bases and 3 bases, in that order; junction bases with no gene match: 7. Germline CDR1 reads LNHDA; CDR2 reads SQIVND (reference sequence). The CDR3 nucleotides read TGTGCCAGTAGTACCGCAGGGGGTTTGACAGATACGCAGTATTTT. This sequence encodes CASSTAGGLTDTQYF. Complete variable domain (other parts from reference TRBV19 and TRBJ2-3): DGGITQSPKYLFRKEGQNVTLSCEQNLNHDAMYWYRQDPGQGLRLIYYSQIVNDFQKGDIAEGYSVSREKKESFPLTVTSAQKNPTAFYLCASSTAGGLTDTQYFGPGTRLTVL.

V and J are TRBV11-2 and TRBJ1-4; D might be TRBD1 (6 bases). Trimming left V 6 bases short and J 8 bases short, with 19 bases between. Germline CDR1 SGHAT, CDR2 FQNNGV. The CDR3 contains 15 residues. The CDR3, as DNA: TGTGCCAGCAGACCTCAAACGGGACACAGAGAAAAACTGTTTTTT. Translation gives CASRPQTGHREKLFF.

This chain uses TRBV19 with TRBJ2-3; tentatively, D is TRBD1 (6 bases). Germline V gene lookup returns CDR1 LNHDA and CDR2 SQIVND (reference sequence). There are 12 residues in the CDR3. V was pared by 9 bases and J by 4 bases, with 11 bases between. CDR3 in DNA: TGTGCCAGAAGACAGGAGTCAGATACGCAGTATTTT. Protein: CARRQESDTQYF.

V is TRBV6-1 and J is TRBJ1-1; D unclear. Looked up from germline, CDR1 is MNHNS and CDR2 is SASEGT. Trimming removed 3 bases at V and 11 bases at J, with 13 bases between. This CDR3 has 12 residues. The CDR3 here is CASSDLAGSAFF. The CDR3 DNA reads TGTGCCAGCAGTGACCTAGCGGGTTCGGCTTTCTTT.

The chain uses TRBV6-5 and TRBJ2-5; 11 bases are a match to TRBD1. The J call may not be correct, given that the DNA end is closer to TRBJ2-7. Germline V lookup: CDR1 MNHEY, CDR2 SVGAGI. This CDR3 is built from 13 residues. CDR3 amino acids: CASSGTGGYEQYF. The CDR3 nucleotides are TGTGCCAGCAGCGGGACAGGGGGCTACGAGCAGTACTTC.

The CDR3 is CASSSQGGNYGYTF. CDR3 DNA: TGTGCCAGCAGTTCCCAGGGGGGCAACTATGGCTACACCTTC. This chain connects TRBV28 to TRBJ1-2, with 7 bases matching TRBD1. Per germline, CDR1 MDHEN and CDR2 SYDVKM. This CDR3 is 14 amino acids long. The trim removed 4 bases at V and 2 bases at J, leaving 4 bases unmatched.

The V gene is TRBV21-1, the J gene TRBJ2-7; whether TRBD2, the table's D call, matches the DNA was not checked. TRBV21-1 is assigned pseudogene status. CDR3 length equals 15 residues. The CDR3 DNA follows: TGTGCCAGCAGCAAGCAAGTCAGCGGTGCCTACGAGCAGTACTTC. Translated: CASSKQVSGAYEQYF.

The gene calls are TRBV7-9 and TRBJ1-1, with a weak D call TRBD1 (5 bases). CDR3 length: 10 residues. Germline CDR1 reads SEHNR; CDR2 reads FQNEAQ (reference sequence). This CDR3 is CSGGVTEAFF. The CDR3, as DNA: TGTTCCGGGGGGGTTACTGAAGCTTTCTTT. The full variable domain, completed using reference TRBV7-9 and TRBJ1-1, is DTGVSQNPRHKITKRGQNVTFRCDPISEHNRLYWYRQTLGQGPEFLTYFQNEAQLEKSRLLSDRFSAERPKGSFSTLEIQRTEQGDSAMYLCSGGVTEAFFGQGTRLTVV.

The chain employs TRBV27 and TRBJ1-5; perhaps TRBD1 as D (6 bases). The length of the CDR3 is 15 residues. V was pared by 4 bases and J by 5 bases, with 15 bases between. Germline CDR1 reads MNHEY; CDR2 reads SMNVEV (reference sequence). In DNA, the CDR3 is TGTGCCAGCAGTTCCGGACAGATAGGGGATCAGCCCCAGCATTTT. Translated, it gives CASSSGQIGDQPQHF.

This chain connects TRBV29-1 to TRBJ1-5; D gene ambiguous. V lost 4 bases, J lost 6 bases, and 13 bases lay in between. Germline V gene sequence: CDR1 SQVTM, CDR2 ANQGSEA. The CDR3 is 13 residues long. The CDR3 is CSVGGGIGQPQHF. The DNA of the CDR3 is TGCAGCGTTGGGGGAGGGATTGGTCAGCCCCAGCATTTT.

V is TRBV29-1 and J is TRBJ2-7; TRBD2 matches 11 bases. The J segment lost 0 bases and the V segment lost 8 bases, leaving 12 bases of the junction unmatched. Per germline, CDR1 SQVTM and CDR2 ANQGSEA. The CDR3 extends over 16 amino acids. The CDR3 loop reads CSLLAGVTISSYEQYF. The CDR3 DNA sequence: TGCAGCCTACTAGCGGGGGTCACAATCAGCTCCTACGAGCAGTACTTC.

V usage is TRBV4-2 and J usage is TRBJ2-3; 8 nucleotides align to TRBD2. Germline V gene lookup returns CDR1 LGHNA and CDR2 YNFKEQ. The CDR3 totals 17 residues. V lost 0 bases to trimming and J lost 10 bases; unmatched junction nucleotides: 15. DNA of the CDR3: TGTGCCAGCAGCCAAGATCTAAGCGGGGGTCCCGGGGGAGCGCAGTATTTT. Its protein is CASSQDLSGGPGGAQYF.

This clone occurred once. V usage is TRBV29-1 and J usage is TRBJ1-1, with D perhaps TRBD1 (6 bases). The CDR3 is made up of 11 amino acids. CDR1 SQVTM and CDR2 ANQGSEA come from the germline V gene. CDR3 bases: TGCAGGATAGGGGGTACCACTGAAGCTTTCTTT. It encodes CRIGGTTEAFF. Full variable domain (remainder filled in from reference TRBV29-1 and TRBJ1-1): SAVISQKPSRDICQRGTSLTIQCQVDSQVTMMFWYRQQPGQSLTLIATANQGSEATYESGFVIDKFPISRPNLTFSTLTVSNMSPEDSSIYLCRIGGTTEAFFGQGTRLTVV.

The gene calls are TRBV7-2 and TRBJ1-2; D is ambiguous. CDR3 length equals 13 residues. V lost 3 bases, J lost 1 base, and 6 bases lay in between. CDR1 and CDR2 from the germline V gene are SGHTA and FQGNSA. The CDR3 loop reads CASSFGLNYGYTF. CDR3 DNA sequence: TGTGCCAGCAGCTTCGGACTTAACTATGGCTACACCTTC.

The chain has TRBV19 and TRBJ2-3; D remains ambiguous. Trimming removed 5 bases from V and 0 bases from J, with 9 bases in between. The germline V gene has CDR1 LNHDA and CDR2 SQIVND (reference sequence). The CDR3 consists of 14 residues. Written as DNA, the CDR3 is TGTGCCAGTAGTGAGGTTTCTAGCACAGATACGCAGTATTTT. This gives the protein CASSEVSSTDTQYF.

V is TRBV6-6 and J is TRBJ2-7, with D perhaps TRBD2 (6 bases). This CDR3 spans 14 amino acids. Trimming removed 6 bases from V and 2 bases from J, with 14 bases in between. Germline lookup yields CDR1 MNHNY and CDR2 SVGAGI (reference sequence). Written as DNA, the CDR3 is TGTGCCAGCAGCCAGCGGGCCGGACCCTACGAGCAGTACTTC. Its protein is CASSQRAGPYEQYF.

CDR3 DNA: TGTGCCAGTAGTGCGGACAGCTCCTACGAGCAGTACTTC. Encoded protein: CASSADSSYEQYF. This chain joins TRBV19 and TRBJ2-7; TRBD1 is a possible D gene (6 bases). V was pared by 5 bases and J by 0 bases, with 8 bases between. The germline V gene has CDR1 LNHDA and CDR2 SQIVND (reference sequence). The CDR3 consists of 13 residues.

This clone was picked up one time. The chain couples TRBV6-7 to TRBJ1-4; 7 nucleotides agree with TRBD1. TRBV6-7 is known as an ORF, though its function is uncertain. The CDR3 spans 14 residues. Trimming cost V 7 bases and J 9 bases; bases outside gene matches: 11. DNA for the CDR3: TGTGCCAGCACCGACAGGGCCCAAAGGAAAAAACTGTTTTTT. As protein: CASTDRAQRKKLFF.